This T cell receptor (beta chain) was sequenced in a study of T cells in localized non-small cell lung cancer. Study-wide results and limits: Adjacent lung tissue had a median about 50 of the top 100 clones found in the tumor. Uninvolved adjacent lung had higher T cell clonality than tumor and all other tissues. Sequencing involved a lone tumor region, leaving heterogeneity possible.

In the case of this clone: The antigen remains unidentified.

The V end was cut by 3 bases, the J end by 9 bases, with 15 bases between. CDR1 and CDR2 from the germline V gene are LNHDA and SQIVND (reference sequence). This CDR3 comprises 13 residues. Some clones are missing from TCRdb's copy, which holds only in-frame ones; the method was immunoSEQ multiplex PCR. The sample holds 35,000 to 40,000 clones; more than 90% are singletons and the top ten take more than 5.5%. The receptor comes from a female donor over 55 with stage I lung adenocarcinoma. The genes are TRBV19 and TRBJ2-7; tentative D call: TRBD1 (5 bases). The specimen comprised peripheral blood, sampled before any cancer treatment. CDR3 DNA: TGTGCCAGTAGTATCTCGGCCAGGGAAAGGCAGTACTTC. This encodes CASSISARERQYF.